The sequence of this T cell receptor (beta chain) was determined in a study of T-cell reconstitution after alpha-beta-depleted transplantation in children. Molecular barcoding with unique molecular identifiers was used for the TCRbeta library. Each CDR3 protein is one row after TCRdb ran MiXCR on the PCR reads. The sample consists of roughly 400,000 distinct CDR3 sequences, roughly 20% of them appearing once. V lost 8 bases to trimming and J lost 2 bases; unmatched junction nucleotides: 11. This CDR3 comprises 15 residues. The germline CDR1 and CDR2 sequences are SGHRS and YFSETQ. V usage is TRBV5-1 and J usage is TRBJ2-5; 8 bases agree with TRBD1. This receptor was obtained from a human donor who donated a stem cell graft to a child with acute myeloid leukemia. The source material was PBMCs from the stem cell graft donor, sampled from the stem cell graft. The CDR3 here is CASGSRTGPQETQYF. CDR3 nucleotide sequence: TGCGCCAGTGGATCACGGACAGGGCCACAAGAGACCCAGTACTTC. The full variable domain, rest sourced from reference TRBV5-1 and TRBJ2-5, is KAGVTQTPRYLIKTRGQQVTLSCSPISGHRSVSWYQQTPGQGLQFLFEYFSETQRNKGNFPGRFSGRQFSNSRSEMNVSTLELGDSALYLCASGSRTGPQETQYFGPGTRLLVL.